This TCR beta chain was recovered during a study of cytomegalovirus exposure and HLA in healthy donors. Study-level background: The Caucasian-associated ancestry cluster contained 75% to 85% of the approximately 430 genotyped donors.

With 60 Vbeta and 13 Jbeta primers, the PCR was carried out. Profiled with immunoSEQ multiplex PCR; TCRdb holds only in-frame clones, not every one. This table holds a few hundred thousand clones, 85% to 95% found once. CDR3 length: 14 amino acids. The germline gives CDR1 SEHNR, CDR2 FQNEAQ (reference sequence). Trimming removed 5 bases from V and 0 bases from J, with 8 bases in between. The receptor was derived from a girl aged 2 to 9 in good health and CMV-seronegative. Sequencing was done on a sample of PBMCs. The chain couples TRBV7-9 to TRBJ1-3, with D uncertain. CDR3 sequence: CASSPRGSGNTIYF. The CDR3 DNA reads as TGTGCCAGCAGCCCCCGCGGCTCTGGAAACACCATATATTTT.